This TCR beta chain was sequenced in a study of cytomegalovirus exposure and HLA in healthy donors (dated by TCRdb to 2015 to 2018). About the investigation overall: In an earlier analysis of fewer than 750 of the donors, less than 350 Gb of sequence data and about 110 million unique TCR beta sequences from roughly 200 million T cells were reported. A later genetic analysis took genome-wide SNP genotypes for about 65% of the roughly 670 donors and used that subset as a discovery cohort. Alongside the repertoire data, information on donor age, sex, ethnicity and CMV serostatus was compiled. The number of typed donors differed by locus: about 620-640 for A, B, C, DRB1 and DQB1; roughly 510 for DQA1; 606 for DPA1; and roughly 470 for DPB1. Using immunosequencing, the study profiled T cell repertoires from about 610 subjects and related those repertoires to cytomegalovirus serostatus. Roughly 300 gigabases of sequencing data and tens of millions of unique TCR sequences made up an early release that covered 500 to 700 HLA-typed donors. All discovery cohort repertoires had been generated using a single sequencing platform. High-throughput TCR immunosequencing, statistical association of individual TCRs with disease status, and machine learning were combined to predict cytomegalovirus infection status. The study aimed to test whether signatures of past pathogen exposure could be identified by cataloging public T cell receptors. To study patterns of TCR occurrence, a later analysis re-analyzed previously published TCR beta repertoires from under 750 donors and added high-resolution HLA genotyping. On average, about 240,000 unique TCR beta nucleotide sequences were sequenced per donor among about 400 genotyped donors of the cohort, with 15% to 20% of those sequences being non-productive. An earlier analysis of approximately 580 of the donors used high-throughput TCR beta sequencing to judge whether each TCR beta V gene segment behaved as functional or pseudogenic. Rather than drawing on any new phenotypic data, the later analysis identified candidate immune exposures from TCR beta sequences and the way those sequences occurred across donors. The genetic ancestry cluster associated with self-reported Caucasian donors included 81% of the approximately 410 genotyped donors. In addition to the first cohort of 500 to 850 subjects, a separate validation cohort of 120 different subjects was used. Roughly five DR-DQ haplotypes were treated as single units for association and clustering because of strong linkage in the cohort. Class I and class II HLA loci were covered by the typing at four-digit resolution.

In total, fewer than 750 healthy bone marrow donors made up the cohort. At the time of sampling, every cohort member was nominally healthy, though immune exposures that went unrecorded were likely present. The donor was CMV seronegative and was included in the group of about 350 seronegative cohort members. A peripheral blood sample was provided by each donor, and peripheral blood mononuclear cells were used for TCR beta sequencing. The Qiagen DNeasy Blood Extraction Kit was used to extract genomic DNA from the blood cell samples. The research as a whole found: According to the authors, the approach could potentially be generalized to other disease states and immunological phenotypes. A later analysis associated 15,000 to 20,000 TCR beta sequences with specific HLA alleles at a false discovery rate of 0.05. When HLA alleles, especially DR and DQ, strongly co-occurred, TCR associations were difficult to assign to individual alleles. In a later analysis, most CMV-associated TCR beta chains were found to appear HLA-restricted, with HLA associations seemingly driven largely by CMV exposure. A cluster of highly shared sequence variants was judged likely to be a technical artifact of the sequencing pipeline. In vitro tests confirmed that a few of the cytomegalovirus-associated TCR beta chains recognize cytomegalovirus antigens. Compared with the roughly 670-donor mean, donors in an Asian-associated ancestry cluster had fewer N-insertions in productive TCRs, according to a later genetic analysis. Correlated functional status among segregating V segments might be attributable to linkage disequilibrium, but an unknown experimental factor could not be ruled out. Because some donors lacked HLA typing at each locus, the association tests relied only on the typed subset. Roughly uniform sequencing depth across donors was assumed in presence/absence analyses, although this assumption may not hold. Some IMGT-functional V segments, including TRBV6-2 and TRBV6-3, could not be distinguished by the 87-base-pair reads and were therefore excluded. In a later analysis, TCR association rates were found to vary across HLA loci, with the most associated TCRs seen for DRB1 alleles and the fewest for HLA-C alleles. Most TCR sequences were seen in very few donors, while some public TCRs were found in many individuals. Several of the top co-occurrence clusters appeared to be linked to parvovirus B19, influenza, CMV and Epstein-Barr virus, according to a later analysis. The study gave a list of 150 to 200 TCR beta chains associated with cytomegalovirus. CMV serostatus was the only immune exposure information available for the cohort. A further reported finding was that TCR beta sequences accurately predicted the HLA-A and HLA-B alleles for most subjects in the first cohort. In an earlier analysis of roughly 560 of the donors, most TCR beta V segments were observed in productive rearrangements about 87% or about 30% of the time, broadly matching IMGT annotations. A later genetic analysis associated a missense DCLRE1C variant with V-gene and J-gene trimming of TCR beta chains, and an independent cohort replicated the association. In a later analysis, HLA-associated TCR beta chains showed more clonal expansion and lower generation probabilities than non-associated chains that were equally common. The classifier was reported to diagnose cytomegalovirus status with high specificity and sensitivity in both the original and validation cohorts. This cohort had only TCR beta chains sequenced, and the lack of alpha or paired-chain data limited which features could be detected. Over 15 rarely observed V segments, including chromosome 9 orphons, were excluded from the earlier analysis of a few hundred of the donors because counts were too low.

According to the germline V gene, CDR1 reads SGHVS and CDR2 reads FNYEAQ. V ends up 5 bases short and J 8 bases short, with an unmatched junction base count of 10. The CDR3 sequence holds 16 residues, the cysteine and phenylalanine included. Of all the DNA, just the CDR3 is kept, 48 bases in frame from base 1. Regarding this clone: There is no known antigen for this receptor. No qualities accompany the bases; no much larger clone lies one base away.

Libraries came from the immunoSEQ multiplex PCR assay. For the multiplex PCR, a mixture combining 60 forward primers for TCR Vbeta segments and 13 reverse primers for TCR Jbeta segments was used. Amplification of the CDR3 region of rearranged TCR beta genes was performed with a multiplex PCR assay on genomic DNA. The amplified TCR beta libraries were sequenced on the Illumina HiSeq System as 87-base-pair reads. Per the source publication's procedure: A later analysis counted approximately 76 million unique TCR beta chains across the 640 or so repertoires, and some 11 million of these chains were shared by at least two donors. Raw reads were error-corrected and collapsed into unique sequences by a nearest-neighbor algorithm in which closely related sequences were merged to remove PCR and sequencing errors. Alignment of CDR3 sequences to IMGT reference sequences was used to assign V, D and J gene segments. For a sequence to be retained, a match of at least six nucleotides to both a V gene segment and a J gene segment was required. A rearrangement was called productive if the CDR3 had no stop codons and remained in frame with V and J, and every other rearrangement was called non-productive. CDR3 was defined according to IMGT convention as the region running from the second conserved V-encoded cysteine to the conserved J-encoded phenylalanine. The earlier analysis of some 540 of the donors excluded any sequence lacking an unambiguous match to a single V gene segment. In an earlier analysis of almost 600 of the donors, a V segment was called functional when productive rearrangements were above 56.7%, and segregating when the standard deviation between donors exceeded 5%. A statistical classification framework was developed to diagnose cytomegalovirus status using the catalog of TCR beta chain sequences. V and J gene assignment, in a later analysis, came from comparing TCR nucleotide sequences with IMGT/GENE-DB human TR gene sequences. In a later analysis, CDR3 sequences and most-parsimonious VDJ recombination scenarios were assigned using the TCRdist pipeline. In a later analysis, each TCR beta chain was defined by its CDR3 amino acid sequence together with its V-gene family, and reads lacking a unique V-gene family were excluded. In a later analysis, around 600 highly shared, low-generation-probability nucleotide sequences were removed to address suspected cross-contamination and a sequencing artifact. In a later analysis, a clonal expansion index was calculated for each public chain from normalized within-repertoire ranks of inferred template counts. In a later analysis, generation probabilities were computed using a VDJ recombination model fitted to out-of-frame rearrangements, and the results were checked against IGoR. A later analysis scored TCR-TCR, TCR-HLA and TCR-CMV co-occurrence with hypergeometric tests, applying a repertoire-size bias correction to TCR pairs. A later analysis estimated false discovery rates by permuting HLA or CMV assignments 20 times. A later analysis grouped co-occurring TCRs with DBSCAN, adding TCRdist sequence similarity when clustering within HLA-allele-positive subsets. For co-occurrence clustering, repertoires with fewer than 30,000 or more than 120,000 public chains were excluded, along with about five repertoires with anomalous nucleotide sharing. TCRdb's version of the immuneACCESS table is confined to in-frame rearrangements and falls short of the full clone set. An unresolved V gene accounts for under half of the shortfall where checked; the remainder is of unknown origin. V and J calls and clone size are as listed in that table; D and trimming were resolved from the DNA. The sample table records under 130,000 clones; about 78% of these occur just once. The ten largest make up 1% to 1.5% of the sample.

The TCR comes from a man aged 25 to 45 in good health and CMV-seronegative. Sequenced: PBMCs. The chain employs TRBV7-6 and TRBJ1-4; 11 bases in between match TRBD1. The sequenced DNA is TGTGCCAGCAGCCGTACTTCCGGGACAGGGGGGGAAAAACTGTTTTTT. Translated, it reads CASSRTSGTGGEKLFF.